The present T cell receptor beta chain was sequenced within a study of T cell changes during pregnancy in multiple sclerosis. Profiled with immunoSEQ multiplex PCR; TCRdb holds only in-frame clones, not every one. There are 50,000 to 60,000 clones in the sample; roughly nine tenths occur only once, and about 0.41% lies in the top ten. This CDR3 is 19 amino acids long. Germline assignment: CDR1 GTSNPN and CDR2 SVGIG (reference sequence). V shed 2 bases, J shed 0 bases, and the junction held 12 bases outside the gene matches. Sequencing used CD4+ T cells from peripheral blood mononuclear cells, obtained in the third trimester of pregnancy. The chain links TRBV30 to TRBJ2-3, with 12 bases aligning to TRBD1. The sequence was collected from a female donor with multiple sclerosis, enrolled in a pregnancy study. The CDR3: CAWSLIPGQGAGSTDTQYF. The DNA for the CDR3 is TGTGCCTGGAGTCTCATCCCGGGACAGGGGGCGGGGAGCACAGATACGCAGTATTTT. The complete variable domain, with remaining parts taken from reference TRBV30 and TRBJ2-3, reads SQTIHQWPATLVQPVGSPLSLECTVEGTSNPNLYWYRQAAGRGLQLLFYSVGIGQISSEVPQNLSASRPQDRQFILSSKKLLLSDSGFYLCAWSLIPGQGAGSTDTQYFGPGTRLTVL.